This T cell receptor beta chain was recorded in a study of cytomegalovirus exposure and HLA in healthy donors. The overall study: In an earlier analysis, around 100 million unique TCR beta sequences were found from 150 million to 200 million T cells.

To note about this clone: Its matching antigen is unknown.

60 Vbeta and 13 Jbeta primers were used in PCR. Data came from immunoSEQ multiplex PCR; TCRdb stores just in-frame clones and leaves some out. The repertoire includes roughly 190,000 clones, around 79% of them detected once, and 1.6% sits in the top ten. The study's findings and limits: Most TCR beta V segments were productive about 90% or about 30% of the time in an earlier analysis. Overall, around 160 TCR beta chains were annotated as cytomegalovirus-associated.

The sequence derives from a woman in her fifties or sixties in good health and CMV-seronegative. Sequencing input: PBMCs.

The CDR3: CASSEMDRGHGYTF. Written as DNA, the CDR3 is TGTGCCAGCAGTGAGATGGACAGGGGGCATGGCTACACCTTC. The J gene is TRBJ1-2, the V gene TRBV6-1; 11 bases align to TRBD1. CDR1 and CDR2 (germline): MNHNS, SASEGT. V was clipped by 3 bases and J by 6 bases; unmatched bases: 3. CDR3 length equals 14 residues.